A single sample gave rise to the 21 T cell receptor beta chains below, sequenced in a study of cytomegalovirus exposure and HLA in healthy donors. The PCR used 60 Vbeta and 13 Jbeta primers. Sequenced by immunoSEQ multiplex PCR; TCRdb stores in-frame clones only, minus some. This sample has about 160,000 clones, with 86% found just once. The sequenced material came from PBMCs. The receptors come from a woman younger than 30 in good health and CMV-seronegative.

The CDR3 nucleotides read TGTGCCAGCAGCCATGGGGGGACCGGGGAGCTGTTTTTT. This gives the protein CASSHGGTGELFF. The chain combines TRBV11-2 with TRBJ2-2; a possible D gene is TRBD2 (6 bases). Per the germline V gene, CDR1 is SGHAT and CDR2 is FQNNGV. The CDR3 has 13 amino acids. The V end was cut by 5 bases, the J end by 5 bases, with 9 bases between. The variable domain in full, with the rest retrieved from reference TRBV11-2 and TRBJ2-2, is EAGVAQSPRYKIIEKRQSVAFWCNPISGHATLYWYQQILGQGPKLLIQFQNNGVVDDSQLPKDRFSAERLKGVDSTLKIQPAKLEDSAVYLCASSHGGTGELFFGEGSRLTVL.

The chain combines TRBV6-4 with TRBJ2-2; D might be TRBD2 (6 bases). V lost 3 bases, J lost 3 bases, and 11 bases lay in between. Per the germline V gene, CDR1 is MRHNA and CDR2 is SNTAGT. This CDR3 is built from 15 residues. CDR3 region: CASSEGSGHTGELFF. DNA of the CDR3: TGTGCCAGCAGTGAAGGTAGCGGACACACCGGGGAGCTGTTTTTT.

The CDR3 nucleotides read TGTGCCAGCAGTGAAGTTGGACTAGCGGGAGATGGTGAGCAGTTCTTC. It is translated as CASSEVGLAGDGEQFF. This chain uses TRBV2 with TRBJ2-1; 13 nucleotides match TRBD2. The CDR3 has 16 residues. The J segment lost 9 bases and the V segment lost 1 base, leaving 6 bases of the junction unmatched. The germline CDR1 and CDR2 sequences are SNHLY and FYNNEI. The complete variable domain, with remaining parts taken from reference TRBV2 and TRBJ2-1, reads EPEVTQTPSHQVTQMGQEVILRCVPISNHLYFYWYRQILGQKVEFLVSFYNNEISEKSEIFDDQFSVERPDGSNFTLKIRSTKLEDSAMYFCASSEVGLAGDGEQFFGPGTRLTVL.

The chain's CDR3 is CARSLERGLNEKLFF. DNA of the CDR3: TGTGCCAGAAGCTTGGAGAGGGGGCTGAATGAAAAACTGTTTTTT. The chain links TRBV5-3 to TRBJ1-4, with 7 positions matching TRBD1. TRBV5-3 carries the ORF label, with uncertain function. The CDR3 covers 15 residues. With 0 bases clipped from V and 5 bases from J, the junction kept 4 bases outside the gene matches.

J is TRBJ2-7 and V is TRBV27; 11 nucleotides agree with TRBD1. The CDR3 sequence is 13 residues long. Germline CDR1 MNHEY, CDR2 SMNVEV (reference sequence). V lost 3 bases and J lost 7; bases outside the gene matches: 2. CDR3: CASSLGTGGEQYF. The CDR3 nucleotides read TGTGCCAGCAGTTTGGGGACAGGGGGTGAGCAGTACTTC.

This clone was picked up a small number of times. The chain carries TRBV5-1 and TRBJ2-5, with a tentative D call TRBD2 (7 bases). The DNA end lines up better with TRBJ2-7; the J call may be wrong. This CDR3 comprises 13 residues. Germline-derived CDR1 and CDR2 are SGHRS and YFSETQ. The CDR3 spells CASSWAGADEQYF. Written as DNA, the CDR3 is TGCGCCAGCAGCTGGGCGGGGGCGGACGAGCAGTACTTC.

The chain uses TRBV28 and TRBJ2-7; TRBD1 aligns across 8 bases. The V gene's germline CDR1 is MDHEN and CDR2 SYDVKM. CDR3 length equals 16 residues. J lost 1 base, V lost 6 bases, and 11 bases had no gene match. The CDR3 DNA sequence: TGTGCCAGCAGCCGACAGGGGCTAGGGAATTCCTACGAGCAGTACTTC. This translates into CASSRQGLGNSYEQYF. The entire variable domain, with the rest obtained from reference TRBV28 and TRBJ2-7, is as follows: DVKVTQSSRYLVKRTGEKVFLECVQDMDHENMFWYRQDPGLGLRLIYFSYDVKMKEKGDIPEGYSVSREKKERFSLILESASTNQTSMYLCASSRQGLGNSYEQYFGPGTRLTVT.

The chain uses TRBV6-1 and TRBJ1-2; 7 positions match TRBD1. The CDR3 runs to 14 residues. The V segment lost 8 bases and the J segment 2 bases; nucleotides outside the gene matches: 8. Looked up from germline, CDR1 is MNHNS and CDR2 is SASEGT. CDR3 bases: TGTGCCAGCCAGGAGGGGGCCGTCAACTATGGCTACACCTTC. Translating it yields CASQEGAVNYGYTF.

The chain couples TRBV5-4 to TRBJ2-5, with D perhaps TRBD2 (7 bases). CDR1 and CDR2 (germline): SGHNT, YYREEE (reference sequence). Trimming took off 0 bases at V and 11 bases at J, with 23 bases between the two ends. The CDR3 has 16 residues. Here the CDR3 reads CASSLGAWAGAREQYF. In DNA, the CDR3 is TGTGCCAGCAGCTTGGGGGCCTGGGCGGGGGCTCGGGAGCAGTACTTC. The full variable domain, completed using reference TRBV5-4 and TRBJ2-5, is ETGVTQSPTHLIKTRGQQVTLRCSSQSGHNTVSWYQQALGQGPQFIFQYYREEENGRGNFPPRFSGLQFPNYSSELNVNALELDDSALYLCASSLGAWAGAREQYFGPGTRLLVL.

The rearrangement uses TRBV9 and TRBJ2-3; perhaps TRBD2 as D (6 bases). The CDR3 spans 14 residues. Germline assignment: CDR1 SGDLS and CDR2 YYNGEE. The V end was cut by 7 bases, the J end by 2 bases, with 14 bases between. This CDR3 reads CASARSGFTDTQYF. The CDR3 DNA follows: TGTGCCAGCGCCCGAAGCGGGTTCACAGATACGCAGTATTTT.

The chain is built from TRBV19 and TRBJ2-7; D possibly corresponds to TRBD2 (6 bases). The length of the CDR3 is 15 residues. Germline V gene data show CDR1 as LNHDA and CDR2 as SQIVND (reference sequence). Trimming left V 3 bases short and J 6 bases short, with 18 bases between. The CDR3 loop reads CASSMGPGTSLEQYF. The CDR3 region has the DNA TGTGCCAGTAGTATGGGTCCGGGCACTAGCCTCGAGCAGTACTTC.

The chain is built from TRBV6-5 and TRBJ2-1, with 11 bases fitting TRBD2. The germline V gene encodes CDR1 MNHEY and CDR2 SVGAGI. This CDR3 spans 15 amino acids. V was clipped by 5 bases and J by 2 bases; unmatched bases: 2. The CDR3 DNA sequence: TGTGCCAGCAGTAAGACTAGCGGGGCCTACAATGAGCAGTTCTTC. Translating it yields CASSKTSGAYNEQFF.

This sequence joins TRBV28 and TRBJ1-2, with D unresolved. Germline V gene sequence: CDR1 MDHEN, CDR2 SYDVKM. The V end lost 5 bases, the J end lost 0 bases, and 13 bases lay between the germline ends. The CDR3 consists of 15 residues. For the CDR3, the DNA is TGTGCCAGCAGTCAACCGGGAGCAACTAACTATGGCTACACCTTC. This translates into CASSQPGATNYGYTF.

The V call is TRBV12-2, the J call TRBJ1-1; the table's D call, TRBD1, has no DNA check behind it. TRBV12-2 is annotated as a pseudogene. The CDR3 consists of 19 residues. The CDR3 loop reads CASRWGTGGERTLNTEAFF. In DNA, the CDR3 is TGTGCAAGTCGCTGGGGAACAGGGGGCGAAAGGACCTTAAACACTGAAGCTTTCTTT.

This chain connects TRBV2 to TRBJ1-2, with 9 bases aligning to TRBD1. Trimming cost V 9 bases and J 7 bases; bases outside gene matches: 15. Germline V lookup: CDR1 SNHLY, CDR2 FYNNEI. The length of the CDR3 is 15 residues. The CDR3 region is CASGGQGRVWVGYTF. DNA of the CDR3: TGTGCCAGTGGGGGACAGGGTCGTGTTTGGGTTGGCTACACCTTC. Variable domain in full (rest from reference TRBV2 and TRBJ1-2): EPEVTQTPSHQVTQMGQEVILRCVPISNHLYFYWYRQILGQKVEFLVSFYNNEISEKSEIFDDQFSVERPDGSNFTLKIRSTKLEDSAMYFCASGGQGRVWVGYTFGSGTRLTVV.

V is TRBV5-8 and J is TRBJ2-7; 7 nucleotides agree with TRBD2. Looked up from germline, CDR1 is SGHTS and CDR2 is YDEGEE. The CDR3 is made up of 19 amino acids. The V and J ends lost 0 bases and 2 bases, in that order; junction bases with no gene match: 17. CDR3: CASSLEGTDPARGAYEQYF. The CDR3 DNA sequence: TGTGCCAGCAGCTTGGAAGGGACCGACCCCGCCCGGGGGGCCTACGAGCAGTACTTC.

The chain carries TRBV18 and TRBJ2-2; TRBD1 aligns across 7 bases. This CDR3 contains 18 residues. Germline-derived CDR1 and CDR2 are KGHSH and LQKENI. The junction had 14 bases not matched to a gene; V was cut back by 3 bases and J by 4 bases. The CDR3 sequence: CASSPSRQGGFSTGELFF. The CDR3 nucleotides are TGTGCCAGCTCACCTTCCCGACAAGGGGGCTTTAGCACCGGGGAGCTGTTTTTT.

Notes on this clone: An end of the junction does not agree with germline; a read error may underlie this. DNA for the CDR3: TGTGCCAGCAGCCAAGGGTCGGGAACCCTCCCCTTT. It specifies CASSQGSGTLPF. V usage is TRBV4-2 and J usage is TRBJ1-6; no definite D call. This CDR3 comprises 12 residues. In germline, CDR1 is LGHNA, CDR2 YNFKEQ.

The V call is TRBV30, the J call TRBJ2-1; TRBD1 matches at 9 bases. CDR1 and CDR2 from the germline V gene are GTSNPN and SVGIG (reference sequence). J gave up 4 bases and V 3 bases, and 10 bases lay outside the gene matches. The CDR3 has 16 amino acids. The CDR3 DNA is TGTGCCTGGAGGCCGACAGGGGGATTAGGGTACAATGAGCAGTTCTTC. Translated, it gives CAWRPTGGLGYNEQFF.

The V and J genes are TRBV29-1 and TRBJ2-3; 14 nucleotides align to TRBD2. The CDR3 consists of 15 residues. J lost 1 base, V lost 3 bases, and 0 bases had no gene match. The germline CDR1 and CDR2 sequences are SQVTM and ANQGSEA. This CDR3 reads CSVEGLAGGTDTQYF. The CDR3 coding sequence is TGCAGCGTTGAGGGACTAGCGGGAGGCACAGATACGCAGTATTTT.

The chain joins TRBV5-1 to TRBJ2-3; tentatively, D is TRBD2 (6 bases). The CDR3 sequence is 15 residues long. Germline CDR1 reads SGHRS; CDR2 reads YFSETQ. V shed 0 bases and J shed 2 bases, with 10 bases lying between them. The CDR3 DNA follows: TGCGCCAGCAGCTTGGGGGGGGTGGACACAGATACGCAGTATTTT. Its protein product is CASSLGGVDTDTQYF.